In this sample, the clone carrying this TCR beta chain turned up a few times. Its antigen is not identified. The authors sorted CD4+ naive, central memory, regulatory and stem cell-like memory cells via CD45RO/CCR7/CD25/CD127/CD95/CD27. Sorted populations were all over 95% pure. This entry is derived from a study of beta chain features in type 1 diabetes. Study observations and caveats: The study found that naive, central memory and Treg TCRB repertoires appeared more similar in patients than in healthy donors. There was a moderate but significant shortening of TCRB CDR3s in all four CD4+ subsets of Type 1 diabetes patients. Reduced insertions and increased deletions marked VDJ junctions in type 1 diabetes patients.

Every isolated RNA sample was fully reverse transcribed, so sequencing captured expressed TCRB transcripts. Profiling relied on immunoSEQ multiplex PCR, and the TCRdb table lists in-frame clones only, not all of them. The sample holds 93,000 or so clones, 25% to 35% seen once. V gave up 4 bases and J gave up 8 bases; unmatched junction bases: 8. This CDR3 spans 14 amino acids. CDR1 is SNHLY, CDR2 FYNNEI, per germline. The sequence was obtained from a woman aged 18-35 years with type 1 diabetes. The chain carries TRBV2 and TRBJ1-2, with 9 bases identical to TRBD1. The sample was central memory CD4+ T cells from blood. CDR3 region: CASSGRGQGVGYTF. For the CDR3, the DNA is TGTGCCAGCAGTGGAAGGGGACAGGGTGTGGGCTACACCTTC.